The T cell receptor (beta chain) described here comes from a study of blood T cell repertoires in COVID-19. On the study more broadly: Acute and convalescent COVID-19 samples came from the United States, Italy and Spain. Nucleic acid was either cDNA or gDNA, and it came from T cells, B-cell-depleted T cells, or PBMCs.

This clone turned up a few times. Enrollment of patients from Seattle took place during active infection, with longitudinal follow-up. Original processing methods: For nucleated cells, counts were estimated from reference gene primer amplification. Profiled with immunoSEQ multiplex PCR; TCRdb holds only in-frame clones, not every one. That table furnishes V, J and clone size, whereas the DNA furnished D and trimming. The sample has 390,000 or so clones, around 90% seen once. V was clipped by 2 bases and J by 6 bases, with 11 bases between them. CDR3 size: 13 residues. The V gene's germline CDR1 is GTSNPN and CDR2 SVGIG (reference sequence).

Sequenced sample: peripheral blood. This chain connects TRBV30 to TRBJ2-1, with D possibly TRBD2 on 6 matching bases. This clonotype was sampled from a woman aged 30 to 39 with COVID-19, enrolled during active disease. The CDR3 DNA sequence: TGTGCCTGGAGTTTGCCCGGGGGCAATGAGCAGTTCTTC. Translated: CAWSLPGGNEQFF. Using reference TRBV30 and TRBJ2-1 for the parts outside the CDR3, the full variable domain is SQTIHQWPATLVQPVGSPLSLECTVEGTSNPNLYWYRQAAGRGLQLLFYSVGIGQISSEVPQNLSASRPQDRQFILSSKKLLLSDSGFYLCAWSLPGGNEQFFGPGTRLTVL.